A single TCR beta chain is shown here with its context. Its antigen is unidentified. TCRdb re-called the reads through MiXCR, storing one row per CDR3 protein. Of about 350,000 distinct CDR3 sequences in the sample, approximately 35% were seen once. This CDR3 region has 15 residues. V lost 7 bases to trimming and J lost 5 bases, with 21 bases between them. CDR1 and CDR2 (germline): MDHEN, SYDVKM. These data come from a study of T cell repertoires in cytomegalovirus infection. Across the study: Recently described HLA-C-restricted plus well-studied HLA-B-restricted CMV epitopes were used. Public TCR beta signatures indicated both CMV infection and matching HLA type.

Study observations and caveats: The ex vivo response showed dominance by HLA-C-restricted CMV-specific TCR beta clonotypes. Public TCR beta family frequency separated CMV-and-HLA carriers, including in an independent cohort.

This chain links TRBV28 with TRBJ2-7; D perhaps matches TRBD2 (5 bases). Specimen: cultured PBMCs, collected from culture after CMV antigen stimulation. This sequence originates from a human donor in good health (CMV status not recorded). Some clones in this sample may be carry-over from other donors' samples. The CDR3 nucleotides are TGTGCCAGCACTTCCGAGGGCAGGAGCCGCGACGAGCAGTACTTC. It yields the protein CASTSEGRSRDEQYF.